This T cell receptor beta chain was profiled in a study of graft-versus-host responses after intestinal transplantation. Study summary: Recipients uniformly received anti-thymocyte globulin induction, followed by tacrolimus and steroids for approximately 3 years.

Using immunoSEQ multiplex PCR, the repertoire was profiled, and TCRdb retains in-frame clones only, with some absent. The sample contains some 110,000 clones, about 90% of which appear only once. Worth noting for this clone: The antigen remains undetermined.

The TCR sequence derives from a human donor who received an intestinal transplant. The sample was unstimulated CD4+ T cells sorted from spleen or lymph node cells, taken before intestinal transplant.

Written as DNA, the CDR3 is TGTGCCAGCTCACCACCCGTCAGGAACACTGAAGCTTTCTTT. Protein: CASSPPVRNTEAFF. This chain links TRBV18 with TRBJ1-1; D uncertain. The V gene lost 0 bases and the J gene lost 1 base, with 6 bases spanning the gap. Germline V CDR1 and CDR2: KGHSH, LQKENI. The CDR3 runs to 14 residues. The entire variable domain, with the rest obtained from reference TRBV18 and TRBJ1-1, is as follows: NAGVMQNPRHLVRRRGQEARLRCSPMKGHSHVYWYRQLPEEGLKFMVYLQKENIIDESGMPKERFSAEFPKEGPSILRIQQVVRGDSAAYFCASSPPVRNTEAFFGQGTRLTVV.